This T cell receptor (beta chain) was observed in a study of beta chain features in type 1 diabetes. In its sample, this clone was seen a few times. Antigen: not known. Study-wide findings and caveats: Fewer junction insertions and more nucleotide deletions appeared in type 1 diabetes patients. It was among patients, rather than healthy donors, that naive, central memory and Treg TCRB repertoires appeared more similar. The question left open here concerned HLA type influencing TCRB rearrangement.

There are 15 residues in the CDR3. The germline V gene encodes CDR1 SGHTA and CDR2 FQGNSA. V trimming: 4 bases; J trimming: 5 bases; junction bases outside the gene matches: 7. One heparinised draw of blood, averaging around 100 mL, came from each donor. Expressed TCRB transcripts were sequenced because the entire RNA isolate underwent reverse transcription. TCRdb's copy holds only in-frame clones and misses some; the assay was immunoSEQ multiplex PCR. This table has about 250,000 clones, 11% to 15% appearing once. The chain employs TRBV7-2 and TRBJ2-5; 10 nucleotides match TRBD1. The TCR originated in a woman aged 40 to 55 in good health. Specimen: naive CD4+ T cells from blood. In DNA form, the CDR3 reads TGTGCCAGCAGCTCACGGACAGGGGGGTGGGAGACCCAGTACTTC. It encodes CASSSRTGGWETQYF.